This passage covers 16 T cell receptor beta chains from one sample sequenced in a study of shared clonotypes between healthy human individuals (dated by TCRdb to 2018 to 2020). The library was produced with the immunoSEQ multiplex PCR assay. Imported from immuneACCESS, the table was reduced by TCRdb to in-frame sequences with V and J called. These copies leave out some clones; in studies compared against another copy, an unresolved V gene accounts for under half, and the cause of the remainder is not known. The sample records 2 million to 3 million clones, approximately 90% of which are singletons. The top ten clonotypes cover 0.11% to 0.15% of the sample. The specimen sequenced was naive CD4+ T cells sorted from blood. The cell subset or site label here, explained by the study, means: CD45RA+ positively selected. All receptors come from a man younger than 35 in good health.

This sequence joins TRBV28 and TRBJ1-2; D unclear. V was clipped by 5 bases and J by 7 bases, with 14 bases between them. CDR3 size: 13 residues. Germline CDR1 reads MDHEN; CDR2 reads SYDVKM. The CDR3 sequence is CASSLGAGAGYTF. CDR3 in DNA: TGTGCCAGCAGTCTGGGCGCCGGTGCTGGCTACACCTTC.

This rearrangement joins TRBV5-1 to TRBJ2-1; 9 bases are shared with TRBD1. V shed 0 bases, J shed 6 bases, and the junction held 7 bases outside the gene matches. The CDR3 length is 16 residues. Germline CDR1 is SGHRS and CDR2 is YFSETQ. As DNA, the CDR3 is TGCGCCAGCAGCTTGGGTGGGACAGGGTCTGGCAATGAGCAGTTCTTC. Translating gives CASSLGGTGSGNEQFF.

The V gene is TRBV10-3, the J gene TRBJ2-1, with 7 bases identical to TRBD2. J lost 8 bases, V lost 2 bases, and 9 bases had no gene match. This CDR3 contains 15 residues. The germline V gene has CDR1 ENHRY and CDR2 SYGVKD. CDR3 amino acids: CAISEGLVVVYEQFF. The CDR3 nucleotides are TGTGCCATCAGTGAGGGACTAGTCGTGGTATATGAGCAGTTCTTC.

The rearrangement joins TRBV10-3 to TRBJ2-5; 11 nucleotides agree with TRBD2. The junction had 9 bases not matched to a gene; V was cut back by 10 bases and J by 5 bases. CDR3 length: 14 amino acids. CDR1 and CDR2 from the germline V gene are ENHRY and SYGVKD. This CDR3 is CATQTSGGRETQYF. The CDR3, as DNA: TGTGCCACCCAAACTAGCGGGGGCCGGGAGACCCAGTACTTC.

This chain connects TRBV30 to TRBJ2-7, with D tentatively TRBD1 (5 bases). CDR1 is GTSNPN, CDR2 SVGIG, per germline (reference sequence). Trimming pared 0 bases from V and 1 base from J, leaving 13 bases between. CDR3 length: 15 amino acids. The CDR3 here is CAWSVPRTRSYEQYF. CDR3 nucleotide sequence: TGTGCCTGGAGTGTCCCTCGGACAAGATCCTACGAGCAGTACTTC.

This clone has just one count. This sequence joins TRBV10-1 and TRBJ2-2; 9 bases are a match to TRBD1. Germline loops: CDR1 WNHNN, CDR2 SYGVQD (reference sequence). The CDR3 runs 18 residues. With V trimmed by 2 bases and J by 2 bases, 9 bases remained unmatched. The CDR3 DNA reads TGCGCCAGCAGTGAGAGACCAGGGACAGGGAAAAACACCGGGGAGCTGTTTTTT. Its translation is CASSERPGTGKNTGELFF.

CDR3 in amino acids: CASSLFRGGLTNEKLFF. The CDR3 DNA reads as TGTGCCAGCAGCTTGTTCCGGGGCGGTTTGACTAATGAAAAACTGTTTTTT. The chain uses TRBV5-6 and TRBJ1-4, with TRBD1 as a possible D gene (5 bases). The CDR3 is 17 residues long. Trimming removed 1 base at V and 2 bases at J, with 15 bases between. Germline V gene lookup returns CDR1 SGHDT and CDR2 YYEEEE.

Of note for this clone: At the DNA level, this CDR3 is encoded by other sequences in the same sample as well. The chain couples TRBV7-2 to TRBJ2-5; possible D gene TRBD2, 5 bases. CDR1 and CDR2 (germline): SGHTA, FQGNSA. The CDR3 loop spans 14 amino acids. V lost 2 bases and J 1 base, leaving 8 bases between the germline ends. The CDR3 DNA reads as TGTGCCAGCAGCTTACGGGCGGGCCAAGAGACCCAGTACTTC. Its translation is CASSLRAGQETQYF. The full variable domain, with the rest looked up from reference TRBV7-2 and TRBJ2-5, is GAGVSQSPSNKVTEKGKDVELRCDPISGHTALYWYRQSLGQGLEFLIYFQGNSAPDKSGLPSDRFSAERTGGSVSTLTIQRTQQEDSAVYLCASSLRAGQETQYFGPGTRLLVL.

This chain links TRBV5-1 with TRBJ2-1, with 8 bases aligning to TRBD2. J gave up 2 bases and V 4 bases, and 11 bases lay outside the gene matches. The CDR3 has 17 amino acids. CDR1 SGHRS and CDR2 YFSETQ come from the germline V gene. CDR3 DNA: TGCGCCAGCAGCCTCCTCCCGGGGGGGATCCCCTACAATGAGCAGTTCTTC. This sequence encodes CASSLLPGGIPYNEQFF.

The CDR3 region is CASSLQYEQYF. The CDR3 coding sequence is TGTGCCAGTAGTCTTCAATACGAGCAGTACTTC. The chain has TRBV19 and TRBJ2-7, with no clear D. Trimming removed 5 bases from V and 4 bases from J, with 6 bases in between. The CDR3 has 11 amino acids. The V gene's germline CDR1 is LNHDA and CDR2 SQIVND (reference sequence).

In regard to this clone: Other DNA sequences in this specimen translate into the identical CDR3. The V gene is TRBV6-5, the J gene TRBJ1-1, with D uncertain. V lost 2 bases and J 1 base, leaving 8 bases between the germline ends. The V gene's germline CDR1 is MNHEY and CDR2 SVGAGI. There are 14 residues in the CDR3. CDR3 sequence: CASSYSEGNTEAFF. In DNA form, the CDR3 reads TGTGCCAGCAGTTACAGCGAGGGGAACACTGAAGCTTTCTTT.

Concerning this clone itself: The sample has other DNA sequences that encode this CDR3 too. This sequence joins TRBV7-9 and TRBJ2-3, with a weak D call TRBD2 (5 bases). The V end was cut by 10 bases, the J end by 3 bases, with 11 bases between. Germline CDR1 reads SEHNR; CDR2 reads FQNEAQ (reference sequence). This CDR3 contains 12 residues. The CDR3 coding sequence is TGTGCCACCGGTCGGGGAACAGATACGCAGTATTTT. Protein product: CATGRGTDTQYF.

This rearrangement joins TRBV7-2 to TRBJ2-2, with 7 bases matching TRBD2. The CDR3 length is 14 residues. After removal of 5 bases from V and 9 bases from J, the junction contained 9 bases not matched to a gene. Germline lookup yields CDR1 SGHTA and CDR2 FQGNSA. CDR3 nucleotide sequence: TGTGCCAGCAGCCGGGGCGGGGGAACGTGGGAGCTGTTTTTT. It is translated as CASSRGGGTWELFF.

CDR3 DNA sequence: TGTGCCAGCAGTTCTCGGTCACGAGGAGACTACACCTTC. Its translation is CASSSRSRGDYTF. The chain carries TRBV7-2 and TRBJ1-2; D unresolved. V gave up 6 bases and J gave up 10 bases, with 18 bases separating them. CDR1 and CDR2 (germline): SGHTA, FQGNSA. The CDR3 is made up of 13 amino acids. Using reference TRBV7-2 and TRBJ1-2 for the parts outside the CDR3, the full variable domain is GAGVSQSPSNKVTEKGKDVELRCDPISGHTALYWYRQSLGQGLEFLIYFQGNSAPDKSGLPSDRFSAERTGGSVSTLTIQRTQQEDSAVYLCASSSRSRGDYTFGSGTRLTVV.

A remark on this clone: The sample carries other DNA sequences with the same CDR3. The V gene is TRBV9, the J gene TRBJ2-2; a possible D gene is TRBD1 (5 bases). CDR3 length equals 15 residues. In germline, CDR1 is SGDLS, CDR2 YYNGEE. V shed 1 base and J shed 0 bases, with 7 bases lying between them. CDR3 coding DNA: TGTGCCAGCAGCGTACAGGGCACGAACACCGGGGAGCTGTTTTTT. Its translation: CASSVQGTNTGELFF.

The chain uses TRBV7-9 and TRBJ2-5; 8 bases map to TRBD1. Germline CDR1 SEHNR, CDR2 FQNEAQ (reference sequence). This CDR3 has 14 amino acids. J lost 7 bases, V lost 5 bases, and 9 bases had no gene match. CDR3 sequence: CASSKLTGVGTQYF. CDR3 bases: TGTGCCAGCAGCAAATTGACAGGGGTTGGGACCCAGTACTTC.